This TCR beta chain was identified during a study of T cell changes during pregnancy in multiple sclerosis. This CDR3 region has 14 residues. Germline V lookup: CDR1 SQVTM, CDR2 ANQGSEA. Trimming at V came to 5 bases and at J to 7 bases, leaving 11 bases not matched to a gene. Using immunoSEQ multiplex PCR, the repertoire was profiled, and TCRdb retains in-frame clones only, with some absent. This table has roughly 42,000 clones, 90% to 95% appearing once. This chain uses TRBV29-1 with TRBJ2-1; 7 bases are shared with TRBD2. This specimen consisted of CD4+ T cells from peripheral blood mononuclear cells, obtained after pregnancy. The receptor was derived from a female donor with multiple sclerosis, enrolled in a pregnancy study. In nucleotides, the CDR3 is TGCAGCGTTACCGGACTAGTCCCATGGAATGAGCAGTTCTTC. It specifies CSVTGLVPWNEQFF.